This TCR beta chain came from a study of response to subunit inactivated influenza vaccine. Study-level results: It was suggested by the authors that few new T cells are recruited by each seasonal influenza vaccination.

Regarding this clonotype: The antigen is unknown.

TCRdb used MiXCR to reprocess the RT-PCR reads, holding one entry per CDR3 protein. This table has a few hundred thousand distinct CDR3 sequences, 11% to 15% appearing once. Material: PBMCs from blood, obtained 11 to 12 days after vaccination. This TCR was sampled from a man in his forties or fifties who received an inactivated influenza vaccine.

CDR3 residues: CSVQGQEFDEQFF. For the CDR3, the DNA is TGCAGCGTTCAGGGGCAGGAATTTGATGAGCAGTTCTTC. The rearrangement links TRBV29-1 to TRBJ2-1; weak D call: TRBD1 (6 bases). CDR3 size: 13 residues. Germline CDR1 reads SQVTM; CDR2 reads ANQGSEA. Trimming cost V 5 bases and J 8 bases, with 16 bases left between them.